This T cell receptor (beta chain) is drawn from a study of CD4 and CD8 cells across lung adenocarcinoma regions. As to this clonotype: Compared with germline, one end of the junction differs, possibly owing to a read error.

TCRdb reprocessed the PCR reads with MiXCR, giving one entry per CDR3 protein. The profile shows roughly 7,000 distinct CDR3 sequences, about 45% of them singletons. The CDR3 has 12 residues. CDR1 and CDR2 (germline): MNHEY, SMNVEV (reference sequence). The sequence derives from a female donor with lung adenocarcinoma. The CD4 and CD8 labels of this study may be unreliable. V usage is TRBV27 and J usage is TRBJ2-3; no firm D call. The specimen sequenced was CD8+ T cells from the center of a lung tumor. In DNA form, the CDR3 reads TGTGCCAGGGGTGCGAGCACAGAGACGCAGTATTTT. Translating it yields CARGASTETQYF.